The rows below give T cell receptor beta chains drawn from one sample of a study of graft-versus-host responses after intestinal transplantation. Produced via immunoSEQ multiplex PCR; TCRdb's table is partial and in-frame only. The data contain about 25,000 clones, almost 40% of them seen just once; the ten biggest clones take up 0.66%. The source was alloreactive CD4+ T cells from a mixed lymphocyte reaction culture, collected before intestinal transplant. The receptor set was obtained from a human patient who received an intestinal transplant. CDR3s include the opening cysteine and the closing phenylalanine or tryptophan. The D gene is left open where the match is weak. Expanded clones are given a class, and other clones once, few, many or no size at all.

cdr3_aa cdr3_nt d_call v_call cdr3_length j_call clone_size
CASTPGVLWTEAFF TGTGCCAGCACCCCAGGGGTGCTCTGGACTGAAGCTTTCTTT NA TRBV6-1 14 TRBJ1-1 NA
CASSDRGMNTEAFF TGTGCCAGTAGTGACAGGGGCATGAACACTGAAGCTTTCTTT TRBD1 TRBV19 14 TRBJ1-1 medium-sized
CASGLVYVGVNTEAFF TGTGCTAGTGGTTTGGTATATGTAGGGGTGAACACTGAAGCTTTCTTT NA TRBV12-5 16 TRBJ1-1 NA
CASSVPGQGRYEQYF TGTGCCAGCAGTGTTCCGGGACAGGGAAGGTACGAGCAGTACTTC TRBD1 TRBV25-1 15 TRBJ2-7 NA
CASSEGAHQPQHF TGTGCCAGCAGTGAAGGGGCGCATCAGCCCCAGCATTTT NA TRBV6-5 13 TRBJ1-5 NA
CASSNPGTVGNSPLHF TGTGCCAGCAGTAACCCGGGGACAGTCGGTAATTCACCCCTCCACTTT TRBD1 TRBV6-6 16 TRBJ1-6 NA
CASSLVGTDTQYF TGTGCCAGCAGTTTAGTGGGCACAGATACGCAGTATTTT NA TRBV6-5 13 TRBJ2-3 NA
CARLAGNTGELFF TGCGCCAGACTAGCGGGAAACACCGGGGAGCTGTTTTTT TRBD2 TRBV10-1 13 TRBJ2-2 once
CASSYWRENNEQFF TGTGCCAGCAGTTATTGGCGGGAGAACAATGAGCAGTTCTTC TRBD2 TRBV28 14 TRBJ2-1 few
CASSLAPGQYSYEQYF TGTGCCAGCAGTCTTGCTCCGGGACAGTATTCCTACGAGCAGTACTTC TRBD1 TRBV28 16 TRBJ2-7 NA
CASRGLAGPDTQYF TGCGCCAGCAGGGGACTAGCGGGGCCAGATACGCAGTATTTT TRBD2 TRBV5-1 14 TRBJ2-3 NA
CAWSSDRLYTDTQYF TGTGCCTGGAGTTCGGACAGGCTATACACAGATACGCAGTATTTT TRBD1 TRBV30 15 TRBJ2-3 few
CASSQVTSGDTDTQYF TGTGCCAGCAGCCAAGTTACTAGCGGGGACACAGATACGCAGTATTTT TRBD2 TRBV4-2 16 TRBJ2-3 NA
CASSLAGGPNQPQHF TGTGCCAGCAGCTTGGCAGGGGGCCCTAATCAGCCCCAGCATTTT TRBD1 TRBV5-4 15 TRBJ1-5 few
CASSQGDPGLATNTGELFF TGCGCCAGCAGCCAAGGGGACCCGGGACTAGCGACGAACACCGGGGAGCTGTTTTTT TRBD2 TRBV4-3 19 TRBJ2-2 NA
CASSPPGRGSSYEQYF TGTGCCAGCTCACCACCCGGCAGGGGGAGCTCCTACGAGCAGTACTTC TRBD1 TRBV18 16 TRBJ2-7 NA
CASSPPGGPNYGYTF TGTGCCAGCTCACCACCCGGAGGACCTAACTATGGCTACACCTTC NA TRBV18 15 TRBJ1-2 NA
CASSYGTGLNIQYF TGTGCCAGCAGTTATGGGACAGGGTTAAACATTCAGTACTTC TRBD1 TRBV6-5 14 TRBJ2-4 NA
CASSYGHGGALYGYTF TGTGCCAGCAGTTACGGTCACGGGGGGGCACTCTATGGCTACACCTTC NA TRBV6-6 16 TRBJ1-2 NA
CASSLVSSGTTQYF TGTGCCAGCAGCTTGGTTTCTAGCGGGACCACGCAGTATTTT TRBD2 TRBV11-2 14 TRBJ2-3 few
CASSRTGGGRNQPQHF TGTGCCAGCAGCCGAACAGGGGGGGGTAGGAATCAGCCCCAGCATTTT TRBD1 TRBV4-2 16 TRBJ1-5 few
CASTPTRDTEAFF TGTGCCAGTACGCCCACTCGGGACACTGAAGCTTTCTTT NA TRBV4-2 13 TRBJ1-1 NA
CASSYSSGSNYEQYF TGTGCCAGCAGTTACTCTTCGGGGTCTAACTACGAGCAGTACTTC NA TRBV6-6 15 TRBJ2-7 few
CASSRSQNTDTQYF TGTGCCAGCAGCAGGAGTCAGAACACAGATACGCAGTATTTT NA TRBV21-1 14 TRBJ2-3 NA
CASSYGGSRDRETQYF TGTGCCAGCAGTTACGGCGGATCCCGGGACAGAGAGACCCAGTACTTC TRBD1 TRBV6-6 16 TRBJ2-5 NA
CAGERGGPYEQYF TGTGCCGGCGAGCGGGGGGGCCCCTACGAGCAGTACTTC TRBD2 TRBV30 13 TRBJ2-7 NA
CASSWRQGDTQYF TGTGCCAGCAGTTGGCGACAGGGTGATACGCAGTATTTT TRBD1 TRBV6-5 13 TRBJ2-3 NA
CASREGSVITGELLF TGTGCCAGTCGAGAAGGCTCAGTCATTACCGGGGAGCTGCTTTTT NA TRBV19 15 TRBJ2-2 NA
CASSSSTGGHWNSYNSPLHF TGTGCCAGCAGTTCATCCACGGGAGGACACTGGAACTCCTATAATTCACCCCTCCACTTT NA TRBV28 20 TRBJ1-6 NA
CASSVEVRGPGNTIYF TGTGCCAGCAGCGTAGAAGTCAGGGGGCCTGGAAACACCATATATTTT TRBD1 TRBV9 16 TRBJ1-3 NA
CASSVAGNNYGYTF TGTGCCAGCAGCGTAGCAGGGAATAACTATGGCTACACCTTC NA TRBV9 14 TRBJ1-2 NA
CARWGRDRVAQADTEAFF TGTGCGCGGTGGGGCCGGGACAGGGTAGCCCAGGCGGACACTGAAGCTTTCTTT TRBD1 TRBV19 18 TRBJ1-1 NA
CASGRSWTSGSTGELFF TGTGCCAGCGGTAGAAGCTGGACTAGCGGGAGCACCGGGGAGCTGTTTTTT TRBD2 TRBV7-9 17 TRBJ2-2 NA
CASSLAGTTVYNEQFF TGCGCCAGCAGCTTGGCTGGGACAACTGTTTACAATGAGCAGTTCTTC NA TRBV5-1 16 TRBJ2-1 once
CASSDSGIQAEAFF TGTGCCAGCAGTGACTCGGGGATCCAGGCTGAAGCTTTCTTT NA TRBV2 14 TRBJ1-1 medium-sized
CASSASRGGYDEQFF TGTGCCAGCAGCGCCTCTCGAGGGGGCTACGATGAGCAGTTCTTC TRBD1 TRBV9 15 TRBJ2-1 NA
CAWSHRIYSPLHF TGTGCCTGGAGTCACAGGATTTATTCACCCCTCCACTTT NA TRBV30 13 TRBJ1-6 once
CASSLWSGRGGNQPQHF TGTGCCAGCAGTTTATGGTCCGGGCGGGGTGGCAATCAGCCCCAGCATTTT NA TRBV28 17 TRBJ1-5 few
CASSQDRRYNEQFF TGTGCCAGCAGCCAAGATCGCAGATACAATGAGCAGTTCTTC NA TRBV4-2 14 TRBJ2-1 NA
CASSSFFGTGGDEQFF TGTGCCAGCAGTTCCTTTTTTGGGACAGGGGGCGATGAGCAGTTCTTC TRBD1 TRBV25-1 16 TRBJ2-1 once
CASSQENRGNEKLFF TGTGCCAGCAGCCAAGAGAACAGGGGGAATGAAAAACTGTTTTTT TRBD1 TRBV4-2 15 TRBJ1-4 NA